The T cell receptor beta chain under discussion was sequenced for a study of STAT5B mutations in CD4+ large granular lymphocyte leukemia. The CDR3 extends over 14 amino acids. V shed 3 bases and J shed 5 bases, with 12 bases lying between them. Germline V gives CDR1 MDHEN, CDR2 SYDVKM. Libraries were prepared by immunoSEQ multiplex PCR; TCRdb keeps only in-frame clonotypes and omits some of them. The sample records roughly 5,900 clones, around 77% being singletons. Sequenced: PBMCs. The V gene is TRBV28, the J gene TRBJ2-3; no clear D. This receptor was taken from an elderly man with CD4+ T-cell large granular lymphocyte leukemia. The CDR3 reads CASSLKSSVDTQYF. DNA of the CDR3: TGTGCCAGCAGTTTGAAGAGCTCGGTAGATACGCAGTATTTT.